This T cell receptor beta chain comes out of a study of CD8 T cells in Susac syndrome. This CDR3 is 13 amino acids long. Trimming pared 5 bases from V and 10 bases from J, leaving 15 bases between. Germline V CDR1 and CDR2: MNHEY, SVGAGI. An input of roughly 0.45 to 1 ug of RNA was subjected to reverse transcription using random hexamers. Across 54 Vbeta and 13 Jbeta, immunoSEQ multiplex PCR amplified TCR beta CDR3. TCRdb fed the immunoSEQ multiplex PCR reads into MiXCR, producing one record per CDR3 protein. The profile shows about 150,000 distinct CDR3 sequences, nearly 97% of them singletons. TCR beta was sequenced from blood CD8+ and CD4+ T cells. The multiple sclerosis controls, all treatment-naive patients, had relapsing-remitting disease that was stable or active. TEMRA cells were FACS-enriched, while CD8+ and CD4+ T cells were negatively isolated.

The source of this sequence is a human donor with multiple sclerosis. This sequence joins TRBV6-5 and TRBJ2-1; no definite D call. The sample taken for sequencing was CD8+ T cells from PBMCs. CDR3 residues: CASSPRTDGEQFF. For the CDR3, the DNA is TGTGCCAGCAGTCCGCGGACGGATGGGGAGCAGTTCTTC.